This T cell receptor beta chain came from a study of PD-1 blockade in classical Hodgkin lymphoma. At the level of the study: Treatment was intravenous nivolumab, 3 mg/kg every 2 weeks, until progression.

With regard to this clone: The antigen is undetermined.

Notes on the study in general: After ASCT, patients who started nivolumab under 1 year later were excluded. A reduction in baseline TCR diversity was reportedly seen in newly diagnosed patients relative to healthy donors.

The sample's time point: cycle 4 day 1 (C4D1), after 6 weeks of nivolumab. Each and every patient relapsed after autologous stem cell transplantation, and patients got differing brentuximab vedotin exposure. It was by magnetic negative selection that CD4+ T cells were purified from thawed PBMCs. Assay: immunoSEQ multiplex PCR; the TCRdb copy retains only in-frame clones and omits some. This table has about 4,800 clones, roughly 83% appearing once. The CDR3 contains 15 residues. Germline-derived CDR1 and CDR2 are SGHTA and FQGNSA. Trimming stripped 5 bases from V and 0 bases from J, with 11 bases between.

The TCR comes from a human donor with classical Hodgkin lymphoma. This chain uses TRBV7-2 with TRBJ2-1; D remains ambiguous. The sample here was CD4+ T cells from blood, taken before the fourth cycle of nivolumab. CDR3 amino acids: CASSPELSSYNEQFF. The CDR3 bases are TGTGCCAGCAGCCCGGAGCTTAGCTCCTACAATGAGCAGTTCTTC.